These T cell receptor beta chains were read from a single sample in a study of control samples from healthy donors and cancer patients. TCRdb's copy holds only in-frame clones and misses some; the assay was immunoSEQ multiplex PCR. The table records roughly 400,000 clones, about nine tenths of them present only once. What was sequenced was PBMCs. The receptor source for this set is a man aged 35 to 55 with head and neck cancer. CDR3s include the opening cysteine and the closing phenylalanine or tryptophan. Expanded clones are given a class, and other clones once, few, many or no size at all.

CDR3 length	J gene	V gene	clone size	CDR3 protein
14	TRBJ1-1	TRBV10-3	few	CAISVGQGDTEAFF
13	TRBJ1-2	TRBV2	NA	CASEGQGRGGYTF
15	TRBJ1-5	TRBV7-2	once	CASSLERQGNQPQHF
13	TRBJ2-7	TRBV5-4	NA	CASSGQGAYEQYF
13	TRBJ2-7	TRBV7-9	NA	CASSWGLPYEQYF
15	TRBJ2-5	TRBV28	NA	CASSLLQGTTETQYF
13	TRBJ2-7	TRBV7-2	NA	CASSLIRDGEQYF
12	TRBJ2-7	TRBV24-1	NA	CATSDRAGEQYF
13	TRBJ2-7	TRBV2	NA	CASKSGEAYEQYF
13	TRBJ1-1	TRBV30	NA	CAQNKHKNTEAFF
15	TRBJ2-1	TRBV7-3	NA	CASSPTGLAYHEQFF
13	TRBJ2-7	TRBV29-1	NA	CSVAGQGGYEQYF
10	TRBJ1-1	TRBV20-1	NA	CSDTYTEAFF
16	TRBJ2-3	TRBV5-1	NA	CASSGLLGSRTDTQYF
16	TRBJ1-1	TRBV27	NA	CASSQGVGTKQGEAFF
14	TRBJ1-1	TRBV28	NA	CASSLNREVTEAFF
13	TRBJ1-1	TRBV28	NA	CASTLTGFAEAFF
11	TRBJ1-1	TRBV6-5	NA	CASGGGTEAFF
13	TRBJ1-2	TRBV4-1	NA	CASSQPDPGGYTF
13	TRBJ1-5	TRBV4-3	few	CASSQDYGQPQHF
15	TRBJ2-2	TRBV5-1	NA	CASSPTGYGAGELFF
17	TRBJ2-1	TRBV27	NA	CASNPQGPYRSYNEQFF
12	TRBJ2-5	TRBV19	NA	CASSMYQETQYF
16	TRBJ1-6	TRBV18	NA	CASSPSRTGDDSPLHF
13	TRBJ2-5	TRBV2	NA	CASSTDLAETQYF
15	TRBJ2-3	TRBV11-3	NA	CASSSKLAGTDTQYF
15	TRBJ2-7	TRBV9	NA	CASSDRDTIPYEQYF
13	TRBJ2-7	TRBV9	NA	CASSAGTAYEQYF
17	TRBJ2-4	TRBV9	NA	CASSGNTDRGEKNIQYF
15	TRBJ1-6	TRBV11-2	few	CASSLTRGDNSPLHF
13	TRBJ2-3	TRBV7-2	NA	CASSLAITDTQYF